This T cell receptor (beta chain) was identified during a study of CD8 T cells in ankylosing spondylitis. Study-level points and caveats: Before this, some motif variants had been reported in reactive arthritis synovial fluid and blood. A TCR beta motif of under 10 highly homologous variants seemed to mark ankylosing spondylitis blood.

CDR3 length: 18 residues. The V and J ends lost 1 base and 2 bases respectively, with 19 bases between them. Germline CDR1 SGHTA, CDR2 FQGTGA. In the case of this clonotype: Its antigen is unknown.

Molecular-barcoded quantitative 5'-RACE produced these TCR beta libraries. TCRdb ran MiXCR on the 5' RACE reads and lists one entry per CDR3 protein. There are about 160,000 distinct CDR3 sequences in the sample; approximately 10% occur only once, and roughly 16% lies in the top ten. This receptor was obtained from a female donor with ankylosing spondylitis or in good health (not recorded which). Material: blood, either unsorted or a sorted T cell fraction (not recorded which). The genes are TRBV7-3 and TRBJ2-3; D is possibly TRBD1 (6 bases). The CDR3 DNA follows: TGTGCCAGCAGCTTAATGTCGGGGACGAGGGGGAACACAGATACGCAGTATTTT. This sequence encodes CASSLMSGTRGNTDTQYF.